This passage covers 3 T cell receptor beta chains from one sample sequenced in a study of T cell responses to AZD1222 COVID-19 vaccine. Generated by immunoSEQ multiplex PCR, the TCRdb table keeps only in-frame clones and is missing some. The data hold around 130,000 clones, with about 89% observed a single time. The sequences come from peripheral blood, collected on day 0 of AZD1222 vaccination. These receptors all come from an adult in good health.

V is TRBV2 and J is TRBJ2-7; D not certain. The CDR3 covers 11 residues. Germline loops: CDR1 SNHLY, CDR2 FYNNEI. The V end lost 4 bases, the J end lost 12 bases, and 13 bases lay between the germline ends. The CDR3 spells CASSALLLGYF. The CDR3 DNA sequence: TGTGCCAGCAGTGCTCTCCTTCTCGGGTACTTC.

This clone was detected only once. This chain uses TRBV19 with TRBJ2-3; D gene uncertain. Germline CDR1 reads LNHDA; CDR2 reads SQIVND (reference sequence). The germline V and J ends were trimmed by 3 bases and 4 bases, with 8 bases remaining between them. The CDR3 extends over 13 amino acids. In DNA form, the CDR3 reads TGTGCCAGTAGTATGGTCCCAGCAGATACGCAGTATTTT. Translated: CASSMVPADTQYF.

V usage is TRBV7-8 and J usage is TRBJ2-7; D is possibly TRBD2 (7 bases). This CDR3 is 16 amino acids long. Trimming cost V 1 base and J 5 bases, with 18 bases left between them. The germline gives CDR1 SGHVS, CDR2 FQNEAQ. CDR3 bases: TGTGCCAGCAGCTTAGGGCCGCGGGGGCGTTCGGACGAGCAGTACTTC. Translating gives CASSLGPRGRSDEQYF.